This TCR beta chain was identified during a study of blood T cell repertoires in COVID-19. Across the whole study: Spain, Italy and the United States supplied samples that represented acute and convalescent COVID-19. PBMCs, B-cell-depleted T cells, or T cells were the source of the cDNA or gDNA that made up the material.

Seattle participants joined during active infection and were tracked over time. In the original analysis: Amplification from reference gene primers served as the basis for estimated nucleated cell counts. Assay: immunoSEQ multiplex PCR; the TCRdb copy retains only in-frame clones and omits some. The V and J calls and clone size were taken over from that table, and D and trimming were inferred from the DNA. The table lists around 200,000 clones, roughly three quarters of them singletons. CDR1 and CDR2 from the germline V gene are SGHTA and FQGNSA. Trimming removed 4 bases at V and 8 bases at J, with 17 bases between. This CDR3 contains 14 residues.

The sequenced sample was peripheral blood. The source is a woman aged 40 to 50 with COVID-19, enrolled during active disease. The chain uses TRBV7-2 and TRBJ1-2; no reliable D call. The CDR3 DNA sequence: TGTGCCAGCAGCTCAAGGTCGGGTGATGGCGGCTACACCTTC. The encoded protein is CASSSRSGDGGYTF.